One T cell receptor beta chain is described in this entry. This CDR3 contains 16 residues. The germline gives CDR1 DFQATT, CDR2 SNEGSKA (reference sequence). V was pared by 6 bases and J by 6 bases, with 24 bases between. The entry originates in a study of T-cell reconstitution after alpha-beta-depleted transplantation in children. Researchers prepared the TCRbeta library using unique molecular identifiers, the study reports. In TCRdb, the PCR reads were re-called with MiXCR into one record per CDR3 protein. The sample carries 400,000 to 500,000 distinct CDR3 sequences, 9.5% to 13% recorded once. Source: PBMCs from the stem cell graft donor, taken from the stem cell graft. The V and J genes are TRBV20-1 and TRBJ2-1; D is uncertain. The clonotype comes from a human donor who donated a stem cell graft to a child with acute myeloid leukemia. The CDR3 region is CSAQPNQGRSVNEQFF. As DNA, the CDR3 is TGCAGTGCCCAGCCCAATCAAGGACGGTCGGTCAATGAGCAGTTCTTC.